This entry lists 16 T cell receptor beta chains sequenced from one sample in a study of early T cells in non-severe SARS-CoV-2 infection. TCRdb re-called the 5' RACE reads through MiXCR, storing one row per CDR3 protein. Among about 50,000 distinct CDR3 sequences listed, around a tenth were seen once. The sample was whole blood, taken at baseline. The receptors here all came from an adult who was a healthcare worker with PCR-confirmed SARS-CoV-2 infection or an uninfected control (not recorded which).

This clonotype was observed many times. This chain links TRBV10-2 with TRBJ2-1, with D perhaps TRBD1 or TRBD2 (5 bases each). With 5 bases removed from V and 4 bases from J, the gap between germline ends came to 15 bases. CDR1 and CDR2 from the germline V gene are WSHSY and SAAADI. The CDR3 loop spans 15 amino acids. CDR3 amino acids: CASSPGTPNYNEQFF. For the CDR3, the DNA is TGCGCCAGCAGTCCCGGGACCCCTAATTACAATGAGCAGTTCTTC.

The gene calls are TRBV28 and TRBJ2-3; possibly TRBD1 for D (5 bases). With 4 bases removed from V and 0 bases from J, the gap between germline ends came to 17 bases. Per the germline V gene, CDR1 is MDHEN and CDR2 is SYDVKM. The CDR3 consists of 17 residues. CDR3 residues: CASSSPWTLKSTDTQYF. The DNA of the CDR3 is TGTGCCAGCAGTTCACCTTGGACACTCAAGAGCACAGATACGCAGTATTTT.

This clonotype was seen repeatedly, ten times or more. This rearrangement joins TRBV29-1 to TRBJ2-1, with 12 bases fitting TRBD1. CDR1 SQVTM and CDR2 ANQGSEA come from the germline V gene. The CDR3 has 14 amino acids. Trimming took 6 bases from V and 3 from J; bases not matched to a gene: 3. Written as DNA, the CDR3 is TGCAGCGTGAGGGACAGGGGGCTCTACAATGAGCAGTTCTTC. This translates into CSVRDRGLYNEQFF.

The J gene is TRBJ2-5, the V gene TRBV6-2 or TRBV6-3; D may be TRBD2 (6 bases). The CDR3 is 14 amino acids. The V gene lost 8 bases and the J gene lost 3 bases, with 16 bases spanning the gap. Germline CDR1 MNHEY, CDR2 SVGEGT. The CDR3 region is CASQIGGNKETQYF. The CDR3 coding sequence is TGTGCCAGCCAAATTGGCGGGAATAAAGAGACCCAGTACTTC.

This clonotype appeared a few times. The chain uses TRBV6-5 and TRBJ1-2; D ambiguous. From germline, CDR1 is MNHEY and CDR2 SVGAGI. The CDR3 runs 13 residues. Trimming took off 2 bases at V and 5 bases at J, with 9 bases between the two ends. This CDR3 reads CASSYSTAYGYTF. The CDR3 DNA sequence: TGTGCCAGCAGTTACAGTACAGCTTATGGCTACACCTTC.

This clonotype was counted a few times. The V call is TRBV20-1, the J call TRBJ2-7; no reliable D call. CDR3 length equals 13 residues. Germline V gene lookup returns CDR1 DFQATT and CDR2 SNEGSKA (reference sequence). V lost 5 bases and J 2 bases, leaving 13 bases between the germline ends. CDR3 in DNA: TGCAGTGCTCGCCCTAGGTACGCCTACGAGCAGTACTTC. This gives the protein CSARPRYAYEQYF.

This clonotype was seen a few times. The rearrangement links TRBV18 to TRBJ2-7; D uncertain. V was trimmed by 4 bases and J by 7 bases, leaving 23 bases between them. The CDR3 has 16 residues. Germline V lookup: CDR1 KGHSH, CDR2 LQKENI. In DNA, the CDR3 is TGTGCCAGCTCACGCGCGCTGGACGGCTACTACGTGGAGCAGTACTTC. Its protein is CASSRALDGYYVEQYF.

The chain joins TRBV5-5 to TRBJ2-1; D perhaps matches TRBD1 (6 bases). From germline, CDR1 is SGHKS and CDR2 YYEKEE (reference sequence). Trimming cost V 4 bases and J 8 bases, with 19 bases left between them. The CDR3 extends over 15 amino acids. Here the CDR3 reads CASSPGTTKVDEQFF. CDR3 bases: TGTGCCAGCAGCCCCGGGACAACTAAGGTCGATGAGCAGTTCTTC.

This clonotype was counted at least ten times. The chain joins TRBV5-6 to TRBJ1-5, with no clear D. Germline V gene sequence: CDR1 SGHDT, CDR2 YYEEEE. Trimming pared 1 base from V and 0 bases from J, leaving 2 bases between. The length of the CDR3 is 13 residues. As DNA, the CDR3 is TGTGCCAGCAGCTTGAATAGCAATCAGCCCCAGCATTTT. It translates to CASSLNSNQPQHF. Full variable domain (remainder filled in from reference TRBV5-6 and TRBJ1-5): DAGVTQSPTHLIKTRGQQVTLRCSPKSGHDTVSWYQQALGQGPQFIFQYYEEEERQRGNFPDRFSGHQFPNYSSELNVNALLLGDSALYLCASSLNSNQPQHFGDGTRLSIL.

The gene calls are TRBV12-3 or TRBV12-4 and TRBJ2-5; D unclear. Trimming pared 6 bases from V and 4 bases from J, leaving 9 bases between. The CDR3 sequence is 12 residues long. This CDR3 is CASRVSLETQYF. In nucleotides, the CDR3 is TGTGCCAGCAGAGTTTCACTAGAGACCCAGTACTTC.

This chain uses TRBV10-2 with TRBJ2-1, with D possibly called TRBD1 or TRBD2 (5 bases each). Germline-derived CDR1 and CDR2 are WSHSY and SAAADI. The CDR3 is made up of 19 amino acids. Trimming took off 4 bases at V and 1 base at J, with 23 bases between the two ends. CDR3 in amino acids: CASSGPIGGGVVSYNEQFF. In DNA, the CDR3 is TGCGCCAGCAGTGGCCCCATCGGTGGGGGAGTTGTTTCCTACAATGAGCAGTTCTTC.

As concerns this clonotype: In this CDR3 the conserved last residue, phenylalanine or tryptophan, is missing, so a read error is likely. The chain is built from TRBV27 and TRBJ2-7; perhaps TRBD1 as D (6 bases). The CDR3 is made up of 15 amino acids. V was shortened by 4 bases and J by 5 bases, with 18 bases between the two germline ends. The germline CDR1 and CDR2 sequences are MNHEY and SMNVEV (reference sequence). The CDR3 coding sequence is TGTGCCAGCAGTTCCGAAGACAGGAACGGGCACGAGCAGTACCTC. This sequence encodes CASSSEDRNGHEQYL.

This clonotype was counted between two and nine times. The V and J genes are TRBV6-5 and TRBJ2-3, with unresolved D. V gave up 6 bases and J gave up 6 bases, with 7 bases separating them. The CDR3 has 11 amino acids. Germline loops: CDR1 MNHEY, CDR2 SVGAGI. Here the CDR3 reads CASRVMDTQYF. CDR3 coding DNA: TGTGCCAGCAGAGTTATGGATACGCAGTATTTT.

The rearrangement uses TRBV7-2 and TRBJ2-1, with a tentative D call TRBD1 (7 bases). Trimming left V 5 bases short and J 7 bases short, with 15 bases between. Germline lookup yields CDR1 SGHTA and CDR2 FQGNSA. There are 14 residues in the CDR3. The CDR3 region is CASSTPTGRNEQFF. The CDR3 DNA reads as TGTGCCAGCAGCACCCCGACAGGGAGGAATGAGCAGTTCTTC.

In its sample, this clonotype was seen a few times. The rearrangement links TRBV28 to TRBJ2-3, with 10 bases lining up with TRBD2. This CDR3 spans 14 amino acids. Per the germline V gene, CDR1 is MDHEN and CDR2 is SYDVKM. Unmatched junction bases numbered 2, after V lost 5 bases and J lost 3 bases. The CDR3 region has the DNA TGTGCCAGCAGTCTAGCGGGAGTGACAGATACGCAGTATTTT. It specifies CASSLAGVTDTQYF.

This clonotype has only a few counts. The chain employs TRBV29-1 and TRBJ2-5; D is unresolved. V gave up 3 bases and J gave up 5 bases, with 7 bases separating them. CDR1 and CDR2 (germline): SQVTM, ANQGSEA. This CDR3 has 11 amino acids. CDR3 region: CSVEPRETQYF. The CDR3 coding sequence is TGCAGCGTTGAGCCGCGGGAGACCCAGTACTTC.